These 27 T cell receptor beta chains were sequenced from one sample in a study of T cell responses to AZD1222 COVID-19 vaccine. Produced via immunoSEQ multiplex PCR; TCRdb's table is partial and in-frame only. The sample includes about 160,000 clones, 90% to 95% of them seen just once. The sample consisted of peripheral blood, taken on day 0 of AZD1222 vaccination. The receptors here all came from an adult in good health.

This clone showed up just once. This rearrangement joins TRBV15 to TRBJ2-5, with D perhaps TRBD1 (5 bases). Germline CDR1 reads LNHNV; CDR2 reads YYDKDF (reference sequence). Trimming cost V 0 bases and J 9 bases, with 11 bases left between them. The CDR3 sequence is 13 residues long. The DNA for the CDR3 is TGTGCCACCAGCAGAGATCAGAAGGGGTCCCAGTACTTC. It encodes CATSRDQKGSQYF.

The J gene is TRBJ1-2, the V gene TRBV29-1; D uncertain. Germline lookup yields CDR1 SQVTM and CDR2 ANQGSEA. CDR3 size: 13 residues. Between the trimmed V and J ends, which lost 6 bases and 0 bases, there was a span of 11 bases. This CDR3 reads CSVVDPANYGYTF. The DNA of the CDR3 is TGCAGCGTGGTAGACCCAGCTAACTATGGCTACACCTTC.

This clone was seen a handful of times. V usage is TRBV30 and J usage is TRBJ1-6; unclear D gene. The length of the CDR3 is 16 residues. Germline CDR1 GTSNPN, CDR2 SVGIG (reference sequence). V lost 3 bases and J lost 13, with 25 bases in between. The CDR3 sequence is CAWRPRGRISPWPLHF. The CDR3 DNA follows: TGTGCCTGGAGGCCGAGAGGTCGGATCTCCCCTTGGCCCCTCCACTTT.

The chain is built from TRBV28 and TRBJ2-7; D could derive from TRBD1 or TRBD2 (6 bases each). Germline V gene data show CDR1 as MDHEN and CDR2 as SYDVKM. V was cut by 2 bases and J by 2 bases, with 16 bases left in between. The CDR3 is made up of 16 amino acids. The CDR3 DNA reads TGTGCCAGCAGTTTAACGCGGGGCAGGGGAACCTACGAGCAGTACTTC. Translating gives CASSLTRGRGTYEQYF.

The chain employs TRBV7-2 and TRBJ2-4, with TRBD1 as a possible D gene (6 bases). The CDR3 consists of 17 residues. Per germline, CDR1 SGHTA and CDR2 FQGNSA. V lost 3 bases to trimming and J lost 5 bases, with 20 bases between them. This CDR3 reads CASSLGTGSPFQNIQYF. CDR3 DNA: TGTGCCAGCAGCTTGGGTACAGGGAGCCCTTTTCAAAACATTCAGTACTTC.

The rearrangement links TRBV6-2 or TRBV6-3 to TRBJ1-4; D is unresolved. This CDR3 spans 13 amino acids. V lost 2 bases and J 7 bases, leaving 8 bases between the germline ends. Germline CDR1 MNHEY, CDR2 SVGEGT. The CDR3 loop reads CASSYRVGEKLFF. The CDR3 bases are TGTGCCAGCAGTTACAGGGTCGGTGAAAAACTGTTTTTT.

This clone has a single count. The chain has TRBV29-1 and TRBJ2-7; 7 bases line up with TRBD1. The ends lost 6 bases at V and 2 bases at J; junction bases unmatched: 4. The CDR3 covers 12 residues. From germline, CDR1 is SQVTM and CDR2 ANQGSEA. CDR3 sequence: CSVAGTAYEQYF. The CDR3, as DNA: TGCAGCGTCGCCGGGACAGCCTACGAGCAGTACTTC.

CDR3 region: CASRRGSGANVLTF. DNA for the CDR3: TGTGCCAGCAGACGGGGCTCTGGGGCCAACGTCCTGACTTTC. V gene TRBV5-8 combines with J gene TRBJ2-6, with D perhaps TRBD2 (5 bases). CDR1 is SGHTS and CDR2 is YDEGEE in the germline V gene. This CDR3 contains 14 residues. V lost 5 bases to trimming and J lost 0 bases, with 6 bases between them.

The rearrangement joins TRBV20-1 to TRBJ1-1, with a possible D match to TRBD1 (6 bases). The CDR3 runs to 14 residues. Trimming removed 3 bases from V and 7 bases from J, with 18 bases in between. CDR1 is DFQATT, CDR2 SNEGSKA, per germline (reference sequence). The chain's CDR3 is CSASLMQGQGEAFF. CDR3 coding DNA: TGCAGTGCTAGTTTAATGCAGGGGCAGGGTGAAGCTTTCTTT.

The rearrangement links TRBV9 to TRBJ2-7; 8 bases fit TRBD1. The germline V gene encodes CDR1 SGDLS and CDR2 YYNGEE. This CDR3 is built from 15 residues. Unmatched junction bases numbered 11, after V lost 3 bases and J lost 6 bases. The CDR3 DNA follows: TGTGCCAGCAGCGCCGACAGGGGAGACTTGTTCGAGCAGTACTTC. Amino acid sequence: CASSADRGDLFEQYF. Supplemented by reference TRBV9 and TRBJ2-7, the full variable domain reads DSGVTQTPKHLITATGQRVTLRCSPRSGDLSVYWYQQSLDQGLQFLIQYYNGEERAKGNILERFSAQQFPDLHSELNLSSLELGDSALYFCASSADRGDLFEQYFGPGTRLTVT.

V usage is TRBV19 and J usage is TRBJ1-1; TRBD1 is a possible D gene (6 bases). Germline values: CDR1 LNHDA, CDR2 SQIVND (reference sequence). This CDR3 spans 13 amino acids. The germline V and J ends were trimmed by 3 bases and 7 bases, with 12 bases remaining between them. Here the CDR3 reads CASSINRADEAFF. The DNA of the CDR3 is TGTGCCAGTAGTATCAACAGGGCGGATGAAGCTTTCTTT.

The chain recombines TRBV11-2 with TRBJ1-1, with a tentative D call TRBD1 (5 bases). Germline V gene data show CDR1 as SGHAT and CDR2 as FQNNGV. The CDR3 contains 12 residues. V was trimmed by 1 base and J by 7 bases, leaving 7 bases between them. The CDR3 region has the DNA TGTGCCAGCAGCTTAGGACAGCTTGAAGCTTTCTTT. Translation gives CASSLGQLEAFF.

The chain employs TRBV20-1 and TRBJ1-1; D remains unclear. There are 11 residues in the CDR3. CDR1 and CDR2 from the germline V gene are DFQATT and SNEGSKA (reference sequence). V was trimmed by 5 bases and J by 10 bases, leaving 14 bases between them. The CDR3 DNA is TGCAGTGCTCCGTTGCTATTAGGAGCTTTCTTT. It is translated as CSAPLLLGAFF.

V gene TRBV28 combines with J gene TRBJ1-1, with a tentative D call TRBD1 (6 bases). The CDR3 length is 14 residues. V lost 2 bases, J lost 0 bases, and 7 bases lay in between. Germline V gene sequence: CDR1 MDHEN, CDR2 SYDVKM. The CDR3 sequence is CASSLPGVNTEAFF. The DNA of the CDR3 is TGTGCCAGCAGTTTACCAGGGGTGAACACTGAAGCTTTCTTT. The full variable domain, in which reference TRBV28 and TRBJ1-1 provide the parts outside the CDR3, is DVKVTQSSRYLVKRTGEKVFLECVQDMDHENMFWYRQDPGLGLRLIYFSYDVKMKEKGDIPEGYSVSREKKERFSLILESASTNQTSMYLCASSLPGVNTEAFFGQGTRLTVV.

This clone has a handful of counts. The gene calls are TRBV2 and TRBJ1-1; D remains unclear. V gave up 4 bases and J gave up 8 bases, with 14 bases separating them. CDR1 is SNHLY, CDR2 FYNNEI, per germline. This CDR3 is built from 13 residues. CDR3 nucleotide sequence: TGTGCCAGCAGTGCGGACGGTTATGGAGAAGCTTTCTTT. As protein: CASSADGYGEAFF. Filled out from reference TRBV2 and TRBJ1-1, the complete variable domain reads EPEVTQTPSHQVTQMGQEVILRCVPISNHLYFYWYRQILGQKVEFLVSFYNNEISEKSEIFDDQFSVERPDGSNFTLKIRSTKLEDSAMYFCASSADGYGEAFFGQGTRLTVV.

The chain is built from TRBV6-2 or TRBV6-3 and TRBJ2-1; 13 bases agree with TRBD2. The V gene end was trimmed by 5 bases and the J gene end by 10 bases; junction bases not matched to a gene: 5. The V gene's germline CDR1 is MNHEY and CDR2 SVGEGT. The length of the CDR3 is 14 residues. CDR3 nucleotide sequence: TGTGCCAGCAGTCCACTAGCGGGAGGGCCGGAGCAGTTCTTC. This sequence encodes CASSPLAGGPEQFF.

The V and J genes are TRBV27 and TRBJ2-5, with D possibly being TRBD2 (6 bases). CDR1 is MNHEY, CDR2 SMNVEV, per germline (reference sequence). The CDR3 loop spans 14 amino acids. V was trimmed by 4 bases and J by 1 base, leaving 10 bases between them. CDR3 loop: CASSYGGTQETQYF. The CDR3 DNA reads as TGTGCCAGCAGTTACGGGGGAACCCAAGAGACCCAGTACTTC.

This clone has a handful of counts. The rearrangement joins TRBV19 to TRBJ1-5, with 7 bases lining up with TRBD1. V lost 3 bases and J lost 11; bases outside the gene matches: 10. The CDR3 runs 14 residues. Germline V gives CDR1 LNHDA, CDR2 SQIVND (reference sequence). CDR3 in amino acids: CASSIKADRAAQHF. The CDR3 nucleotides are TGTGCCAGTAGTATTAAGGCCGACAGGGCCGCCCAGCATTTT.

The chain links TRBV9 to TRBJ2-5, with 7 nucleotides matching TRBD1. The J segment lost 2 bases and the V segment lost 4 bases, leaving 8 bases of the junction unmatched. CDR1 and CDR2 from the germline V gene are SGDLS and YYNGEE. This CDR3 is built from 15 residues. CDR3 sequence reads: CASSRGDRGQETQYF. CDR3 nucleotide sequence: TGTGCCAGCAGCCGAGGGGACAGAGGGCAAGAGACCCAGTACTTC.

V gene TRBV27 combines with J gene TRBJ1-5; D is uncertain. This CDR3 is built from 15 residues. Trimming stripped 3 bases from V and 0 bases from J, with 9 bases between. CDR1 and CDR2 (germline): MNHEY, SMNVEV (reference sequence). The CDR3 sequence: CASSLTTDSNQPQHF. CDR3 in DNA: TGTGCCAGCAGTTTGACCACAGATAGCAATCAGCCCCAGCATTTT.

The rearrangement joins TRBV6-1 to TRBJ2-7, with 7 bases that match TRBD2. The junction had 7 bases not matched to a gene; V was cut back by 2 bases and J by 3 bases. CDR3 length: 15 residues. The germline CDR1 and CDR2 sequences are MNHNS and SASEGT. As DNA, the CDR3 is TGTGCCAGCAGTGAACGTCGGGGGGTTAACTACGAGCAGTACTTC. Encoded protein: CASSERRGVNYEQYF.

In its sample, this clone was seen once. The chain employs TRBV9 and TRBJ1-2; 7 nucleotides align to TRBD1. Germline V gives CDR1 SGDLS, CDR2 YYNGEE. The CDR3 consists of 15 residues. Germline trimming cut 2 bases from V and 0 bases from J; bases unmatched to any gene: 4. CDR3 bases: TGTGCCAGCAGCGTCACAGGGGCTGCTAACTATGGCTACACCTTC. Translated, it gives CASSVTGAANYGYTF.

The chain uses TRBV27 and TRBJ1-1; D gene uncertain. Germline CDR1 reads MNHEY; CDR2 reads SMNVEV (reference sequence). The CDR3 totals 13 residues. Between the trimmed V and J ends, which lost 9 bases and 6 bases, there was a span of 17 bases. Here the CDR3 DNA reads TGTGCCAGTCGTCCTGGGGTTTGGGCTGAAGCTTTCTTT. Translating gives CASRPGVWAEAFF.

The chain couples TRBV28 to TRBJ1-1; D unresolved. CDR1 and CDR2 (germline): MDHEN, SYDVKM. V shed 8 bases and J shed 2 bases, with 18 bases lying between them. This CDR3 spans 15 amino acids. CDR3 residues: CASGSSGRFNTEAFF. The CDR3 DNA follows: TGTGCCAGCGGATCGTCCGGGAGGTTCAACACTGAAGCTTTCTTT.

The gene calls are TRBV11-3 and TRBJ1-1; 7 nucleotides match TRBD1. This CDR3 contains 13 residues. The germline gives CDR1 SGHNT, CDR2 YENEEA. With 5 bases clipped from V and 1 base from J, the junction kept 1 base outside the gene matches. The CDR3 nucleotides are TGTGCCAGCAGCCGGGACAGGAACACTGAAGCTTTCTTT. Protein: CASSRDRNTEAFF. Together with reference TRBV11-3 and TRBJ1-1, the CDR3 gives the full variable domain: EAGVVQSPRYKIIEKKQPVAFWCNPISGHNTLYWYLQNLGQGPELLIRYENEEAVDDSQLPKDRFSAERLKGVDSTLKIQPAELGDSAVYLCASSRDRNTEAFFGQGTRLTVV.

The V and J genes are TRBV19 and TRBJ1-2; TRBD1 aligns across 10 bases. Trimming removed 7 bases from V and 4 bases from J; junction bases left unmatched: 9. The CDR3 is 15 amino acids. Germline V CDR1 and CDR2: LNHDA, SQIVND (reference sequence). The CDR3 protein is CASTLDRGRSYGYTF. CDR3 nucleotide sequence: TGTGCCAGTACTCTTGACAGGGGGCGATCCTATGGCTACACCTTC.

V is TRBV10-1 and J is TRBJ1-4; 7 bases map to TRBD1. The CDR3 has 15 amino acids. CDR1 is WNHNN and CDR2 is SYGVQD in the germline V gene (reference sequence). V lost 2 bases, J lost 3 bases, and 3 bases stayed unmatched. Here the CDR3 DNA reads TGCGCCAGCAGTGAGGCGACAGGGTCTAATGAAAAACTGTTTTTT. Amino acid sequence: CASSEATGSNEKLFF.